Reported below is one T cell receptor (beta chain). Its antigen is not identified. The entry originates in a study of lymphopenia after photon versus proton radiotherapy. General observations from the study: Photon-treated patients lost naive T cells and TCR diversity; proton-treated stayed stable.

The table came from immunoSEQ multiplex PCR; TCRdb's copy has only in-frame clones and leaves some out. In the table there are fewer than 25,000 clones, roughly 80% of which are singletons. The source is a man aged 40-49 years with gastric cancer. Sample: peripheral blood, taken from a patient treated with photon-based radiotherapy.

The CDR3 is CASSFQGQETQYF. The CDR3 DNA reads TGTGCCAGCAGCTTTCAGGGCCAAGAGACCCAGTACTTC. The chain couples TRBV7-2 to TRBJ2-5, with D possibly TRBD1 on 5 matching bases. The CDR3 extends over 13 amino acids. Deletions cut 3 bases from V and 1 base from J, with 6 bases between. Germline V gene lookup returns CDR1 SGHTA and CDR2 FQGNSA.